This T cell receptor beta chain is from a study of CD8 T cell repertoires and HIV-1 epitope variants. There are many counts of this clone. This CDR3 has 15 residues. Germline CDR1 and CDR2: MNHEY and SVGAGI. Trimming pared 5 bases from V and 2 bases from J, leaving 13 bases between. Profiling relied on immunoSEQ multiplex PCR, and the TCRdb table lists in-frame clones only, not all of them. The sample consists of more than 85,000 clones, just under 75% of them appearing once. This clonotype was sampled from a male donor with HIV. The material sequenced was uncultured baseline CD8+ T cells from peripheral blood mononuclear cells (PBMCs). The chain uses TRBV6-5 and TRBJ2-1, with a possible D match to TRBD1 (5 bases). The CDR3 loop reads CASSPDRTPYNEQFF. The CDR3 coding sequence is TGTGCCAGCAGTCCAGACAGAACTCCCTACAATGAGCAGTTCTTC.